These 13 T cell receptor beta chains share one sample of origin, sequenced in a study of CXCR3-negative and CXCR3-positive naive CD8 T cells (dated by TCRdb to the late 2010s). What the work shows at the level of the full study, not this receptor alone: TRB CDR3s from CXCR3-positive naive cells showed higher hydrophobicity (lower Kidera factor 4), lower energy, and higher strength and volume indices than CXCR3-negative naive cells.

No antigen has been assigned to these receptors. The sample was run on a NextSeq 550. The Human TCR Profiling Kit (MiLaboratory) was used to make UMI-labeled 5' RACE TRB cDNA libraries. Each CDR3 protein sequence appears as one entry after TCRdb reprocessed the reads, and no DNA is included. This sample's table contains some 140,000 distinct CDR3 sequences. The ten biggest clones cover 0.41% of the sample. Sequencing was carried out using naive CXCR3+ CD8+ T cells from blood. The cell subset or site label for this specimen denotes: CD45RO-CCR7+CD27+CD95- naive CD8+ T cells expressing CXCR3 (TNR3+). The origin of the receptors is a human donor in good health. Some clones in this sample may be carry-over from other donors' samples.

This chain uses TRBV6-2 or TRBV6-3 with TRBJ2-7; no DNA is available, so the TRBD1 call from TCRdb remains unchecked. This CDR3 contains 15 residues. The V gene's germline CDR1 is MNHEY and CDR2 SVGEGT. The CDR3 here is CASSYSDRGLYEQYF.

CDR3 sequence: CASSFMTGGTLAYNSPLHF. This chain joins TRBV28 and TRBJ1-6; TCRdb designates TRBD1, a call that cannot be tested without DNA. The germline CDR1 and CDR2 sequences are MDHEN and SYDVKM. The CDR3 length is 19 residues.

The rearrangement joins TRBV19 to TRBJ2-3. This CDR3 is built from 14 residues. Germline CDR1 is LNHDA and CDR2 is SQIVND (reference sequence). CDR3 in amino acids: CASSIKRFTDTQYF.

This sequence joins TRBV29-1 and TRBJ2-7. This CDR3 comprises 12 residues. CDR1 SQVTM and CDR2 ANQGSEA come from the germline V gene. The CDR3 reads CSVGVSSYEQYF.

The chain links TRBV20-1 to TRBJ2-7. The CDR3 is made up of 15 amino acids. CDR1 and CDR2 (germline): DFQATT, SNEGSKA (reference sequence). The CDR3: CSARDREPSSYEQYF.

The chain combines TRBV5-1 with TRBJ1-4; no DNA is available, so the TRBD1 call from TCRdb remains unchecked. The CDR3 length is 14 residues. Germline V gene data show CDR1 as SGHRS and CDR2 as YFSETQ. The CDR3 protein is CASTQTPGREKLFF.

The chain combines TRBV9 with TRBJ2-7; TCRdb designates TRBD1, a call that cannot be tested without DNA. This CDR3 region has 13 residues. Germline V gene sequence: CDR1 SGDLS, CDR2 YYNGEE. The CDR3: CASSQQQDYEQYF.

This rearrangement joins TRBV29-1 to TRBJ2-7. The germline V gene encodes CDR1 SQVTM and CDR2 ANQGSEA. CDR3 size: 13 residues. CDR3 loop: CSVEEEASYEQYF.

The chain uses TRBV20-1 and TRBJ2-3; the D gene TCRdb calls, TRBD2, cannot be checked with no DNA. This CDR3 is 15 amino acids long. Germline CDR1 reads DFQATT; CDR2 reads SNEGSKA (reference sequence). The chain's CDR3 is CSALRLAGGTDTQYF.

V is TRBV28 and J is TRBJ2-7; absent DNA, TCRdb's TRBD1 call cannot be checked. The germline V gene encodes CDR1 MDHEN and CDR2 SYDVKM. The CDR3 covers 15 residues. CDR3 residues: CASRGTGFGSYEQYF.

The chain recombines TRBV29-1 with TRBJ1-2; TCRdb picks TRBD1, but there is no DNA to check that call. The CDR3 spans 13 residues. CDR1 and CDR2 (germline): SQVTM, ANQGSEA. The CDR3 sequence: CSVDQGGYYGYTF.

The chain joins TRBV29-1 to TRBJ2-5; TCRdb picks TRBD1, but there is no DNA to check that call. The CDR3 covers 16 residues. Germline assignment: CDR1 SQVTM and CDR2 ANQGSEA. CDR3 sequence reads: CSVVGQGSIIGETQYF.

The chain recombines TRBV21-1 with TRBJ1-2. TRBV21-1 is given as a pseudogene. The CDR3 is 15 residues long. CDR3 protein: CASYPSGPWGYGYTF.